This T cell receptor (beta chain) was identified in a study of blood T cell repertoires in COVID-19. Under the authors' procedure: Amplification from reference gene primers served as the basis for estimated nucleated cell counts. The method was immunoSEQ multiplex PCR; TCRdb's version includes in-frame clones alone and lacks a portion of them. V and J calls plus clone size are reproduced from that table; the DNA served to infer D and trimming. The top ten clones hold about 7% of a sample with just under 350,000 clones, about nine tenths of them seen once. This CDR3 comprises 16 residues. The germline CDR1 and CDR2 sequences are ENHRY and SYGVKD. Trimming cost V 2 bases and J 0 bases; bases outside gene matches: 3.

The sequence came from a woman between 65 and 79 years old with COVID-19, enrolled during active disease. The chain recombines TRBV10-3 with TRBJ2-3; TRBD1 agrees at 9 bases. Sequencing was done on a sample of peripheral blood. The CDR3 DNA follows: TGTGCCATCAGTGAGCGACAGGGGGGGAGCACAGATACGCAGTATTTT. It is translated as CAISERQGGSTDTQYF.